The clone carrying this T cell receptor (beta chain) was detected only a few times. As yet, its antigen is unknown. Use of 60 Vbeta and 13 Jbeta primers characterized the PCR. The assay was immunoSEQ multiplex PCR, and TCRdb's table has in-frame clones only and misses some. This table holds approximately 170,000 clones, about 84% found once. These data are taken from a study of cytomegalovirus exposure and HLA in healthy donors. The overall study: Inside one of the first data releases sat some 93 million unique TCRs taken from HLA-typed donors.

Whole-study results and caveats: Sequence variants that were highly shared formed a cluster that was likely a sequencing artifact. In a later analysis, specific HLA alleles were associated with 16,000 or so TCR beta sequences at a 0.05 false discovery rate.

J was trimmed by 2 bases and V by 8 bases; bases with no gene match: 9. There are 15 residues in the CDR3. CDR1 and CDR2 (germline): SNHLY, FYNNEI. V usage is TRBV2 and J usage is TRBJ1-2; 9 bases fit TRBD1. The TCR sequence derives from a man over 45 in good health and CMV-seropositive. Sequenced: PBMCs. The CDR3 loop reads CASRDRVVVNYGYTF. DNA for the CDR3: TGTGCCAGCCGGGACAGGGTTGTGGTGAACTATGGCTACACCTTC.